These 27 T cell receptor beta chains were sequenced from one sample in a study of blood T cell repertoires in COVID-19. TCRdb's table, derived via immunoSEQ multiplex PCR, lists solely in-frame clones and lacks some. The profile shows roughly 220,000 clones, roughly four fifths of them singletons. Sequenced: peripheral blood. Receptors originate from an elderly woman with COVID-19, enrolled during active disease.

The chain combines TRBV20-1 with TRBJ2-7; TRBD1 matches 8 bases. This CDR3 has 11 amino acids. Looked up from germline, CDR1 is DFQATT and CDR2 is SNEGSKA (reference sequence). With 5 bases clipped from V and 4 bases from J, the junction kept 1 base outside the gene matches. The CDR3 is CSAGQGYEQYF. The CDR3 coding sequence is TGCAGTGCTGGACAGGGTTACGAGCAGTACTTC.

This chain joins TRBV30 and TRBJ1-6; D might be TRBD1 (5 bases). CDR1 and CDR2 from the germline V gene are GTSNPN and SVGIG (reference sequence). V was pared by 5 bases and J by 7 bases, with 21 bases between. The CDR3 length is 16 residues. CDR3: CAWGPGTGRLNSPLHF. The CDR3 DNA is TGTGCCTGGGGGCCAGGTACAGGTCGGCTGAATTCACCCCTCCACTTT.

This clone was picked up a small number of times. The rearrangement joins TRBV30 to TRBJ1-1, with 8 bases matching TRBD1. V was clipped by 3 bases and J by 5 bases; unmatched bases: 8. This CDR3 spans 14 amino acids. Germline CDR1 GTSNPN, CDR2 SVGIG (reference sequence). This chain's CDR3 is CAWREYRGLTEAFF. CDR3 bases: TGTGCCTGGAGGGAATACAGGGGGTTGACTGAAGCTTTCTTT.

This sequence joins TRBV28 and TRBJ2-5; the match to TRBD1 covers 7 bases. The CDR3 extends over 13 amino acids. In germline, CDR1 is MDHEN, CDR2 SYDVKM. The V segment lost 8 bases and the J segment 3 bases; nucleotides outside the gene matches: 6. This chain's CDR3 is CASGRGGEETQYF. In DNA, the CDR3 is TGTGCCAGCGGCCGAGGGGGCGAAGAGACCCAGTACTTC.

This chain joins TRBV6-4 and TRBJ1-6; D not resolved. Germline CDR1 MRHNA, CDR2 SNTAGT. Trimming cost V 6 bases and J 8 bases, with 11 bases left between them. CDR3 size: 13 residues. The DNA of the CDR3 is TGTGCCAGCAGAGACGGACTCTATTCACCCCTCCACTTT. It specifies CASRDGLYSPLHF.

The rearrangement uses TRBV19 and TRBJ2-1, with unresolved D. CDR3 length: 15 residues. Germline CDR1 and CDR2: LNHDA and SQIVND (reference sequence). V lost 6 bases, J lost 0 bases, and 12 bases lay in between. The CDR3 coding sequence is TGTGCCAGTAGCCCAATCCGTAGCTCCTACAATGAGCAGTTCTTC. Encoded protein: CASSPIRSSYNEQFF.

V usage is TRBV18 and J usage is TRBJ2-5; tentative D call: TRBD1 (6 bases). The CDR3 loop spans 13 amino acids. CDR1 is KGHSH and CDR2 is LQKENI in the germline V gene. V was trimmed by 5 bases and J by 2 bases, leaving 9 bases between them. The CDR3 DNA reads as TGTGCCAGCTCAGACAGGACGCAAGAGACCCAGTACTTC. It is translated as CASSDRTQETQYF.

This chain uses TRBV5-1 with TRBJ2-2, with TRBD2 identical over 7 bases. CDR1 and CDR2 from the germline V gene are SGHRS and YFSETQ. V lost 2 bases, J lost 4 bases, and 11 bases stayed unmatched. The CDR3 spans 17 residues. As DNA, the CDR3 is TGCGCCAGCAGCTTTAAAGCGGGAAGGACAAGCACCGGGGAGCTGTTTTTT. Its protein product is CASSFKAGRTSTGELFF.

This rearrangement joins TRBV18 to TRBJ2-1; possible D gene TRBD2, 6 bases. V was shortened by 0 bases and J by 0 bases, with 18 bases between the two germline ends. CDR3 size: 19 residues. CDR1 KGHSH and CDR2 LQKENI come from the germline V gene. The CDR3 reads CASSPPPGSGINSYNEQFF. The CDR3 DNA reads as TGTGCCAGCTCACCACCGCCGGGTAGCGGAATTAACTCCTACAATGAGCAGTTCTTC.

V is TRBV10-3 and J is TRBJ2-7; TRBD1 agrees at 9 bases. V lost 3 bases and J lost 4; bases outside the gene matches: 7. Germline loops: CDR1 ENHRY, CDR2 SYGVKD. The CDR3 runs 15 residues. CDR3 bases: TGTGCCATCAGTGACGGGACAGGGTGGGCTTACGAGCAGTACTTC. This translates into CAISDGTGWAYEQYF.

V is TRBV4-1 and J is TRBJ1-3; D is unclear. Per the germline V gene, CDR1 is MGHRA and CDR2 is YSYEKL. The CDR3 sequence is 14 residues long. The V gene lost 0 bases and the J gene lost 4 bases, with 7 bases spanning the gap. CDR3 sequence reads: CASSQDYRGNTIYF. In nucleotides, the CDR3 is TGCGCCAGCAGCCAAGACTACCGCGGAAACACCATATATTTT.

V usage is TRBV28 and J usage is TRBJ1-2; weak D call: TRBD1 (6 bases). Per germline, CDR1 MDHEN and CDR2 SYDVKM. Trimming took 6 bases from V and 6 from J, leaving 14 bases between them. The CDR3 sequence is 13 residues long. The CDR3 loop is CASRSGAGDGYTF. CDR3 coding DNA: TGTGCCAGCAGGTCAGGGGCTGGAGATGGCTACACCTTC.

The rearrangement joins TRBV10-1 to TRBJ1-1; unclear D gene. Trimming took off 4 bases at V and 1 base at J, with 7 bases between the two ends. CDR3 length: 13 amino acids. The V gene's germline CDR1 is WNHNN and CDR2 SYGVQD (reference sequence). The CDR3 region has the DNA TGCGCCAGCAGTGTATGGAGGAACACTGAAGCTTTCTTT. Translated, it gives CASSVWRNTEAFF.

The chain employs TRBV7-9 and TRBJ1-2; the D is unclear. V was trimmed by 5 bases and J by 8 bases, leaving 15 bases between them. The germline gives CDR1 SEHNR, CDR2 FQNEAQ (reference sequence). The CDR3 contains 13 residues. CDR3 sequence: CASSKSRGEGYTF. In nucleotides, the CDR3 is TGTGCCAGCAGCAAGAGTCGGGGAGAAGGCTACACCTTC.

The CDR3 region is CASSLVPGTEETQYF. As DNA, the CDR3 is TGCGCCAGCAGCTTGGTCCCGGGAACCGAAGAGACCCAGTACTTC. V and J are TRBV5-1 and TRBJ2-5; maybe TRBD2 (5 bases). Between the trimmed V and J ends, which lost 0 bases and 3 bases, there was a span of 12 bases. The CDR3 consists of 15 residues. The germline V gene has CDR1 SGHRS and CDR2 YFSETQ. Complete variable domain (other parts from reference TRBV5-1 and TRBJ2-5): KAGVTQTPRYLIKTRGQQVTLSCSPISGHRSVSWYQQTPGQGLQFLFEYFSETQRNKGNFPGRFSGRQFSNSRSEMNVSTLELGDSALYLCASSLVPGTEETQYFGPGTRLLVL.

J is TRBJ1-4 and V is TRBV30, with 7 positions matching TRBD1. CDR1 and CDR2 from the germline V gene are GTSNPN and SVGIG (reference sequence). V lost 4 bases to trimming and J lost 4 bases; unmatched junction nucleotides: 12. This CDR3 has 16 residues. The CDR3 nucleotides read TGTGCCTGGAATTCCCGTCCGGGACAGCGTAATGAAAAACTGTTTTTT. Encoded protein: CAWNSRPGQRNEKLFF.

This chain connects TRBV7-3 to TRBJ2-5; tentative D call: TRBD1 (5 bases). CDR3 length equals 13 residues. Deletions cut 6 bases from V and 5 bases from J, with 13 bases between. Germline V gene data show CDR1 as SGHTA and CDR2 as FQGTGA. CDR3 protein: CASRLTTAETQYF. DNA of the CDR3: TGTGCCAGCAGGCTAACGACAGCTGAGACCCAGTACTTC.

The V gene is TRBV6-6, the J gene TRBJ2-1, with a weak D call TRBD2 (7 bases). CDR3 size: 15 residues. V lost 2 bases, J lost 3 bases, and 11 bases lay in between. Germline CDR1 and CDR2: MNHNY and SVGAGI (reference sequence). The CDR3 loop reads CASSYGGGDYNEQFF. In DNA, the CDR3 is TGTGCCAGCAGTTACGGGGGGGGCGACTACAATGAGCAGTTCTTC.

This clone turned up a few times. The chain links TRBV21-1 to TRBJ2-3; the D call in the table, TRBD1, was not verified against the DNA. TRBV21-1 is a pseudogene locus. This CDR3 spans 16 amino acids. The CDR3 region has the DNA TGTGCCAGCATCCTTCCGACAGGTCCTAAAGTTGATACGCAGTATTTT. Its protein is CASILPTGPKVDTQYF.

V is TRBV5-1 and J is TRBJ2-5; D call uncertain. V lost 3 bases and J lost 3, with 6 bases in between. Per germline, CDR1 SGHRS and CDR2 YFSETQ. The CDR3 sequence is 12 residues long. CDR3 sequence reads: CASSSTEETQYF. The DNA of the CDR3 is TGCGCCAGCAGCTCTACTGAAGAGACCCAGTACTTC.

There are a few counts of this clone. The chain carries TRBV4-1 and TRBJ2-6, with 10 bases aligning to TRBD1. The germline CDR1 and CDR2 sequences are MGHRA and YSYEKL. The CDR3 contains 19 residues. With 3 bases clipped from V and 0 bases from J, the junction kept 8 bases outside the gene matches. CDR3 DNA: TGCGCCAGCAGCCACCGACCGGGACAGGGGACCTCTGGGGCCAACGTCCTGACTTTC. It codes for CASSHRPGQGTSGANVLTF.

The chain employs TRBV6-2 or TRBV6-3 and TRBJ1-5, with a tentative D call TRBD1 (5 bases). V was pared by 3 bases and J by 6 bases, with 12 bases between. The germline gives CDR1 MNHEY, CDR2 SVGEGT. This CDR3 spans 14 amino acids. The DNA of the CDR3 is TGTGCCAGCAGTTATAGCCAGGGAATTCAGCCCCAGCATTTT. It translates to CASSYSQGIQPQHF.

The gene calls are TRBV6-5 and TRBJ2-1, with 15 bases aligning to TRBD2. This CDR3 has 15 amino acids. Per the germline V gene, CDR1 is MNHEY and CDR2 is SVGAGI. The J segment lost 9 bases and the V segment lost 4 bases, leaving 4 bases of the junction unmatched. The CDR3 here is CASSSRTSGRGEQFF. The CDR3 coding sequence is TGTGCCAGCAGTTCCCGGACTAGCGGGAGGGGTGAGCAGTTCTTC.

CDR3 sequence: CAWKGEGLYGYTF. The CDR3, as DNA: TGTGCCTGGAAAGGTGAGGGACTCTATGGCTACACCTTC. J is TRBJ1-2 and V is TRBV30; TRBD1 might be the D (5 bases). The V gene's germline CDR1 is GTSNPN and CDR2 SVGIG (reference sequence). Trimming shortened V by 4 bases and J by 4 bases, and 13 bases separated the two germline ends. The CDR3 totals 13 residues.

The chain recombines TRBV7-2 with TRBJ2-1; D might be TRBD2 (6 bases). Germline assignment: CDR1 SGHTA and CDR2 FQGNSA. This CDR3 comprises 14 residues. The V end was cut by 5 bases, the J end by 5 bases, with 13 bases between. The CDR3, as DNA: TGTGCCAGCAGCACTAGCTTCAGAAACAATGAGCAGTTCTTC. Amino acids: CASSTSFRNNEQFF.

The CDR3 protein is CASREAGTSYYEQYF. Written as DNA, the CDR3 is TGTGCCAGTAGGGAGGCCGGGACTAGTTACTACGAGCAGTACTTC. The chain is built from TRBV19 and TRBJ2-7; 8 bases agree with TRBD2. CDR1 LNHDA and CDR2 SQIVND come from the germline V gene (reference sequence). V dropped 6 bases and J dropped 3; count of bases not matched to a gene: 10. The CDR3 covers 15 residues.

V is TRBV4-3 and J is TRBJ1-5, with a possible D match to TRBD1 (5 bases). The germline gives CDR1 LGHNA, CDR2 YSLEER. V was cut by 0 bases and J by 7 bases, with 13 bases left in between. The CDR3 runs to 15 residues. CDR3 loop: CASSQDPGKGQPQHF. CDR3 in DNA: TGCGCCAGCAGCCAAGATCCAGGGAAGGGACAGCCCCAGCATTTT.